A single sample is the source of the 13 T cell receptor beta chains below, sequenced in a study of T cell responses to AZD1222 COVID-19 vaccine. Produced via immunoSEQ multiplex PCR; TCRdb's table is partial and in-frame only. The table lists about 86,000 clones, approximately 88% of them singletons, with roughly an eighth in the top ten. Here the sequenced sample was peripheral blood, taken 28 days after the second AZD1222 dose. The receptors here all came from an adult who received the AZD1222 COVID-19 vaccine.

V gene TRBV3-1 (or the pseudogene TRBV3-2) combines with J gene TRBJ1-4; a possible D gene is TRBD1 (6 bases). The germline gives CDR1 LGHDT, CDR2 YNNKEL (reference sequence). The length of the CDR3 is 16 residues. The ends were cut back, 2 bases at V and 0 bases at J, with 10 bases in the middle. The CDR3 DNA reads as TGTGCCAGCAGCCAAAGGGGGGCTGCAACTAATGAAAAACTGTTTTTT. Its protein is CASSQRGAATNEKLFF.

The rearrangement links TRBV2 to TRBJ2-5; D unresolved. V dropped 2 bases and J dropped 1 base, with 8 bases sitting between them. This CDR3 spans 14 amino acids. Per the germline V gene, CDR1 is SNHLY and CDR2 is FYNNEI. The CDR3 protein is CASSELTVQETQYF. The CDR3 coding sequence is TGTGCCAGCAGTGAATTGACGGTCCAAGAGACCCAGTACTTC.

In its sample, this clone was seen a few times. V gene TRBV7-2 combines with J gene TRBJ1-6; unclear D gene. Germline V gives CDR1 SGHTA, CDR2 FQGNSA. The V gene lost 3 bases and the J gene lost 8 bases, with 11 bases spanning the gap. This CDR3 is 14 amino acids long. CDR3: CASSFTPGDSPLHF. Written as DNA, the CDR3 is TGTGCCAGCAGCTTCACTCCTGGGGATTCACCCCTCCACTTT.

This clone was found once. The chain combines TRBV11-2 with TRBJ1-4; maybe TRBD1 (5 bases). The CDR3 is 15 amino acids. The germline gives CDR1 SGHAT, CDR2 FQNNGV. V shed 5 bases and J shed 4 bases, with 14 bases lying between them. The CDR3 sequence: CASSPRDEFNEKLFF. The CDR3, as DNA: TGTGCCAGCAGCCCAAGGGACGAATTTAATGAAAAACTGTTTTTT.

The gene calls are TRBV7-3 and TRBJ1-2, with D possibly being TRBD1 (6 bases). Trimming cost V 1 base and J 6 bases, with 15 bases left between them. This CDR3 is built from 15 residues. CDR1 is SGHTA, CDR2 FQGTGA, per germline. The CDR3 reads CASSLRAGEGDGYTF. CDR3 DNA: TGTGCCAGCAGCTTAAGGGCTGGGGAGGGGGATGGCTACACCTTC.

The V and J genes are TRBV15 and TRBJ1-5, with D uncertain. There are 15 residues in the CDR3. Trimming pared 0 bases from V and 0 bases from J, leaving 6 bases between. The germline V gene encodes CDR1 LNHNV and CDR2 YYDKDF (reference sequence). CDR3 region: CATSRDRFSNQPQHF. DNA of the CDR3: TGTGCCACCAGCAGAGACAGATTTAGCAATCAGCCCCAGCATTTT.

This sequence joins TRBV28 and TRBJ2-2; 8 bases agree with TRBD1. Trimming at V came to 3 bases and at J to 4 bases, leaving 10 bases not matched to a gene. From germline, CDR1 is MDHEN and CDR2 SYDVKM. CDR3 length equals 17 residues. The CDR3 is CASSFLRDRRSTGELFF. CDR3 DNA sequence: TGTGCCAGCAGTTTCCTCCGGGACAGGCGGTCCACCGGGGAGCTGTTTTTT.

This rearrangement joins TRBV19 to TRBJ2-5; D call uncertain. Germline CDR1 reads LNHDA; CDR2 reads SQIVND (reference sequence). V gave up 5 bases and J gave up 3 bases, with 10 bases separating them. This CDR3 contains 13 residues. CDR3: CASSPVGKETQYF. CDR3 DNA sequence: TGTGCCAGTAGTCCTGTCGGAAAAGAGACCCAGTACTTC. The entire variable domain, with the rest obtained from reference TRBV19 and TRBJ2-5, is as follows: DGGITQSPKYLFRKEGQNVTLSCEQNLNHDAMYWYRQDPGQGLRLIYYSQIVNDFQKGDIAEGYSVSREKKESFPLTVTSAQKNPTAFYLCASSPVGKETQYFGPGTRLLVL.

The gene calls are TRBV4-3 and TRBJ1-2; TRBD1 might be the D (5 bases). With 0 bases removed from V and 8 bases from J, the gap between germline ends came to 13 bases. The CDR3 runs 14 residues. Germline-derived CDR1 and CDR2 are LGHNA and YSLEER. CDR3 nucleotides: TGCGCCAGCAGCCAAGAGGGCAGGGTGGGAGGCTACACCTTC. Encoded protein: CASSQEGRVGGYTF.

This chain uses TRBV6-4 with TRBJ2-3; TRBD2 agrees at 9 bases. The germline V gene has CDR1 MRHNA and CDR2 SNTAGT. This CDR3 spans 15 amino acids. With 3 bases clipped from V and 4 bases from J, the junction kept 5 bases outside the gene matches. The CDR3 DNA reads TGTGCCAGCAGTGAGGAGACTAGCGGTTCAGATACGCAGTATTTT. Protein: CASSEETSGSDTQYF.

The chain recombines TRBV5-1 with TRBJ2-1; weak D call: TRBD1 (6 bases). The CDR3 has 14 amino acids. The germline V and J ends were trimmed by 2 bases and 1 base, with 7 bases remaining between them. In germline, CDR1 is SGHRS, CDR2 YFSETQ. In DNA form, the CDR3 reads TGCGCCAGCAGCTTCAGGGGTTCCTACAATGAGCAGTTCTTC. Protein product: CASSFRGSYNEQFF.

This rearrangement joins TRBV6-2 or TRBV6-3 to TRBJ2-4, with a possible D match to TRBD1 (6 bases). CDR1 MNHEY and CDR2 SVGEGT come from the germline V gene. The CDR3 contains 14 residues. Trimming took off 5 bases at V and 7 bases at J, with 15 bases between the two ends. This CDR3 is CASSRDTGGNIQYF. CDR3 DNA: TGTGCCAGCAGTCGGGACACAGGTGGGAACATTCAGTACTTC.

The chain has TRBV13 and TRBJ2-1, with D possibly being TRBD2 (5 bases). The CDR3 spans 15 residues. The germline V and J ends were trimmed by 0 bases and 6 bases, with 12 bases remaining between them. The germline gives CDR1 PRHDT, CDR2 FYEKMQ (reference sequence). The CDR3 coding sequence is TGTGCCAGCAGCTTAGGCCTAACCAGCGGCAATGAGCAGTTCTTC. Its translation is CASSLGLTSGNEQFF.